A single sample is the source of the 30 T cell receptor beta chains below, sequenced in a study of blood T cell repertoires in COVID-19. The assay was immunoSEQ multiplex PCR, and TCRdb's table has in-frame clones only and misses some. This table has approximately 72,000 clones, approximately 85% appearing once. The sequencing sample was made of peripheral blood. These receptors came from a man between 50 and 59 years old with acute or convalescent COVID-19.

V gene TRBV4-2 combines with J gene TRBJ2-7; 14 nucleotides match TRBD2. Trimming took 3 bases from V and 3 from J; bases not matched to a gene: 4. The CDR3 contains 16 residues. CDR1 LGHNA and CDR2 YNFKEQ come from the germline V gene. This chain's CDR3 is CASSQGTSGGLYEQYF. The CDR3 DNA reads TGTGCCAGCAGCCAGGGGACTAGCGGGGGCCTCTACGAGCAGTACTTC.

This chain joins TRBV10-3 and TRBJ1-2, with a tentative D call TRBD1 (5 bases). The CDR3 runs 14 residues. Looked up from germline, CDR1 is ENHRY and CDR2 is SYGVKD. The V and J ends lost 2 bases and 3 bases respectively, with 10 bases between them. The CDR3, as DNA: TGTGCCATCAGTGAGGCAGGGCGTGACTATGGCTACACCTTC. Amino acids: CAISEAGRDYGYTF.

The chain employs TRBV25-1 and TRBJ1-2, with a weak D call TRBD1 (6 bases). V lost 5 bases and J lost 5, with 9 bases in between. Germline V gene sequence: CDR1 MGHDK, CDR2 SYGVNS. The CDR3 is 12 residues long. CDR3 residues: CASSPGDYGYTF. CDR3 in DNA: TGTGCCAGCAGTCCAGGGGATTATGGCTACACCTTC.

This chain uses TRBV30 with TRBJ2-1, with TRBD1 matching over 10 bases. With V trimmed by 6 bases and J by 9 bases, 8 bases remained unmatched. The CDR3 length is 13 residues. The V gene's germline CDR1 is GTSNPN and CDR2 SVGIG (reference sequence). CDR3 DNA sequence: TGTGCCTGCAAACAGACAGGGGGCAGTGAGCAGTTCTTC. Amino acids: CACKQTGGSEQFF. The full variable domain, completed using reference TRBV30 and TRBJ2-1, is SQTIHQWPATLVQPVGSPLSLECTVEGTSNPNLYWYRQAAGRGLQLLFYSVGIGQISSEVPQNLSASRPQDRQFILSSKKLLLSDSGFYLCACKQTGGSEQFFGPGTRLTVL.

This chain uses TRBV5-1 with TRBJ1-1; 8 nucleotides match TRBD1. Per germline, CDR1 SGHRS and CDR2 YFSETQ. The J segment lost 5 bases and the V segment lost 3 bases, leaving 3 bases of the junction unmatched. The CDR3 has 13 residues. CDR3 sequence reads: CASSSTGGTEAFF. CDR3 sequence (DNA): TGCGCCAGCAGCTCTACAGGGGGAACTGAAGCTTTCTTT.

The chain carries TRBV5-8 and TRBJ2-3; 7 bases map to TRBD2. V lost 2 bases and J lost 2; bases outside the gene matches: 5. This CDR3 is built from 15 residues. Germline lookup yields CDR1 SGHTS and CDR2 YDEGEE. CDR3 DNA: TGTGCCAGCAGCTTAGCTAGCGGACACACAGATACGCAGTATTTT. Amino acids: CASSLASGHTDTQYF.

The V call is TRBV6-5, the J call TRBJ2-3; D ambiguous. Trimming shortened V by 6 bases and J by 2 bases, and 12 bases separated the two germline ends. CDR1 MNHEY and CDR2 SVGAGI come from the germline V gene. The CDR3 consists of 14 residues. CDR3 bases: TGTGCCAGCAGGCCTCTGCGCTTCACAGATACGCAGTATTTT. Its protein is CASRPLRFTDTQYF.

This chain uses TRBV5-4 with TRBJ1-3; D gene unclear. The V and J ends lost 1 base and 3 bases respectively, with 2 bases between them. This CDR3 contains 12 residues. The germline CDR1 and CDR2 sequences are SGHNT and YYREEE (reference sequence). CDR3 DNA sequence: TGTGCCAGCAGCTTGTATGGAAACACCATATATTTT. Its protein is CASSLYGNTIYF.

The chain couples TRBV27 to TRBJ2-7; D gene unclear. CDR1 is MNHEY and CDR2 is SMNVEV in the germline V gene (reference sequence). The CDR3 spans 13 residues. V lost 6 bases to trimming and J lost 4 bases, with 13 bases between them. This chain's CDR3 is CASSVPGMYEQYF. The CDR3 region has the DNA TGTGCCAGCAGCGTCCCGGGTATGTACGAGCAGTACTTC.

The V call is TRBV5-1, the J call TRBJ2-7; 10 bases are shared with TRBD1. There are 14 residues in the CDR3. The germline gives CDR1 SGHRS, CDR2 YFSETQ. J was trimmed by 7 bases and V by 4 bases; bases with no gene match: 8. CDR3 region: CASSLGQGSREQYV. The DNA for the CDR3 is TGCGCCAGCAGCCTGGGACAGGGGAGCCGGGAGCAGTACGTC.

This chain joins TRBV3-1 (or the pseudogene TRBV3-2) and TRBJ1-1; 8 bases fit TRBD1. V dropped 4 bases and J dropped 2; count of bases not matched to a gene: 9. This CDR3 is built from 16 residues. Germline values: CDR1 LGHDT, CDR2 YNNKEL (reference sequence). The CDR3 DNA follows: TGTGCCAGCAGCCGAAGGACAGGGACCACTAACACTGAAGCTTTCTTT. Amino acids: CASSRRTGTTNTEAFF.

This chain joins TRBV11-2 and TRBJ1-3; D remains ambiguous. CDR3 length: 13 amino acids. V was trimmed by 5 bases and J by 7 bases, leaving 12 bases between them. CDR1 is SGHAT, CDR2 FQNNGV, per germline. The CDR3 here is CASSHGPGNTIYF. DNA of the CDR3: TGTGCCAGCAGCCATGGGCCGGGGAACACCATATATTTT.

V and J are TRBV5-5 and TRBJ2-6; D is possibly TRBD2 (5 bases). The CDR3 length is 18 residues. Germline V gene data show CDR1 as SGHKS and CDR2 as YYEKEE (reference sequence). The V end was cut by 0 bases, the J end by 0 bases, with 13 bases between. The CDR3, as DNA: TGTGCCAGCAGCTTGGGCGCCAGCGGAGCCTCTGGGGCCAACGTCCTGACTTTC. It is translated as CASSLGASGASGANVLTF.

The chain has TRBV19 and TRBJ2-1, with 11 nucleotides matching TRBD1. The germline V gene has CDR1 LNHDA and CDR2 SQIVND (reference sequence). This CDR3 has 14 amino acids. The junction had 3 bases not matched to a gene; V was cut back by 4 bases and J by 7 bases. Here the CDR3 DNA reads TGTGCCAGTAGTAAGGGACAGGGGGAAAATGAGCAGTTCTTC. This sequence encodes CASSKGQGENEQFF.

V and J are TRBV6-5 and TRBJ1-5, with 7 bases matching TRBD1. Germline CDR1 reads MNHEY; CDR2 reads SVGAGI. The CDR3 runs 15 residues. The ends lost 6 bases at V and 4 bases at J; junction bases unmatched: 9. In DNA, the CDR3 is TGTGCCAGCAGACTAAGGACAGGTCAAAATCAGCCCCAGCATTTT. This encodes CASRLRTGQNQPQHF.

V is TRBV27 and J is TRBJ1-6, with D uncertain. There are 19 residues in the CDR3. The V gene lost 5 bases and the J gene lost 0 bases, with 20 bases spanning the gap. CDR1 MNHEY and CDR2 SMNVEV come from the germline V gene (reference sequence). In nucleotides, the CDR3 is TGTGCCAGCAGTCCAAAGAACCTGGGTACGGGCTCCTATAATTCACCCCTCCACTTT. This codes for CASSPKNLGTGSYNSPLHF.

The chain carries TRBV19 and TRBJ2-7; 7 bases agree with TRBD2. CDR1 and CDR2 from the germline V gene are LNHDA and SQIVND (reference sequence). V lost 4 bases and J lost 10; bases outside the gene matches: 4. The CDR3 covers 11 residues. The CDR3 region has the DNA TGTGCCAGTAGTAGCGGGACTAACCAGTACTTC. This codes for CASSSGTNQYF.

This rearrangement joins TRBV7-2 to TRBJ1-1, with TRBD1 matching over 9 bases. Germline V gives CDR1 SGHTA, CDR2 FQGNSA. V lost 1 base, J lost 4 bases, and 7 bases stayed unmatched. This CDR3 is 16 amino acids long. The CDR3: CASSLVGGQGGTEAFF. The CDR3 DNA reads as TGTGCCAGCAGCTTAGTGGGGGGACAGGGAGGCACTGAAGCTTTCTTT.

V gene TRBV6-4 combines with J gene TRBJ2-3; 11 nucleotides line up with TRBD2. The CDR3 length is 15 residues. CDR1 is MRHNA, CDR2 SNTAGT, per germline. V lost 6 bases, J lost 2 bases, and 4 bases stayed unmatched. This chain's CDR3 is CASSPSGGFTDTQYF. The DNA of the CDR3 is TGTGCCAGCAGCCCTAGCGGGGGGTTCACAGATACGCAGTATTTT.

In this sample, this clone turned up a few times. The chain carries TRBV7-9 and TRBJ1-6; 8 bases are a match to TRBD1. V shed 5 bases, J shed 8 bases, and the junction held 11 bases outside the gene matches. The germline CDR1 and CDR2 sequences are SEHNR and FQNEAQ (reference sequence). The CDR3 has 16 amino acids. This chain's CDR3 is CASSPQSTGGDSPLHF. In DNA, the CDR3 is TGTGCCAGCAGCCCTCAATCCACAGGGGGAGATTCACCCCTCCACTTT.

The V gene is TRBV12-5, the J gene TRBJ1-6; a possible D gene is TRBD1 (6 bases). The V end lost 2 bases, the J end lost 2 bases, and 13 bases lay between the germline ends. This CDR3 has 17 residues. Looked up from germline, CDR1 is LGHNT and CDR2 is FRNRAP. The CDR3 DNA follows: TGTGCTAGTGGTTTGACCCGGACAGCTACCTATAATTCACCCCTCCACTTT. This translates into CASGLTRTATYNSPLHF.

The chain combines TRBV6-2 or TRBV6-3 with TRBJ2-5; possibly TRBD2 for D (7 bases). The germline V and J ends were trimmed by 4 bases and 5 bases, with 17 bases remaining between them. The CDR3 covers 15 residues. Germline V gene data show CDR1 as MNHEY and CDR2 as SVGEGT. The CDR3 region is CASSSGAGEEETQYF. CDR3 bases: TGTGCCAGCAGTTCAGGGGCGGGGGAGGAGGAGACCCAGTACTTC.

The chain recombines TRBV18 with TRBJ1-1; D gene uncertain. Germline CDR1 KGHSH, CDR2 LQKENI. This CDR3 region has 14 residues. Trimming stripped 2 bases from V and 7 bases from J, with 14 bases between. CDR3 in DNA: TGTGCCAGCTCACCAAATGACAACCCCGGTGAAGCTTTCTTT. It is translated as CASSPNDNPGEAFF.

The chain has TRBV12-3 or TRBV12-4 and TRBJ2-5; 7 bases align to TRBD2. Trimming took 6 bases from V and 6 from J; bases not matched to a gene: 7. There are 13 residues in the CDR3. DNA for the CDR3: TGTGCCAGCAGGTCCAGCGGGGCGAAGACCCAGTACTTC. It translates to CASRSSGAKTQYF.

This rearrangement joins TRBV11-3 to TRBJ2-7; D possibly uses TRBD1 or TRBD2 (6 bases each). CDR1 is SGHNT and CDR2 is YENEEA in the germline V gene. Trimming left V 11 bases short and J 2 bases short, with 22 bases between. The CDR3 runs to 15 residues. DNA of the CDR3: TGTGCCCACAGCTTAGAGGGGGGACCCACCTACGAGCAGTACGTC. This sequence encodes CAHSLEGGPTYEQYV.

This chain uses TRBV18 with TRBJ1-1; D call uncertain. Germline loops: CDR1 KGHSH, CDR2 LQKENI. There are 13 residues in the CDR3. Trimming shortened V by 3 bases and J by 3 bases, and 8 bases separated the two germline ends. CDR3 in amino acids: CASSPLIDTEAFF. CDR3 sequence (DNA): TGTGCCAGCTCACCCTTAATCGACACTGAAGCTTTCTTT.

The rearrangement joins TRBV6-6 to TRBJ1-6, with TRBD1 identical over 7 bases. There are 19 residues in the CDR3. Trimming cost V 5 bases and J 0 bases; bases outside gene matches: 13. Germline V gene data show CDR1 as MNHNY and CDR2 as SVGAGI (reference sequence). The CDR3 DNA follows: TGTGCCAGCAGTCCTCACATGGACAGGCTGAGCTCCTATAATTCACCCCTCCACTTT. Translating gives CASSPHMDRLSSYNSPLHF.

V usage is TRBV5-6 and J usage is TRBJ2-6; D remains unclear. The CDR3 sequence is 19 residues long. Germline CDR1 reads SGHDT; CDR2 reads YYEEEE. V dropped 4 bases and J dropped 0 bases, with 20 bases sitting between them. CDR3 in DNA: TGTGCCAGCAGCACATCGACGGCACAGTTTAGCTCTGGGGCCAACGTCCTGACTTTC. Protein: CASSTSTAQFSSGANVLTF. Together with reference TRBV5-6 and TRBJ2-6, the CDR3 gives the full variable domain: DAGVTQSPTHLIKTRGQQVTLRCSPKSGHDTVSWYQQALGQGPQFIFQYYEEEERQRGNFPDRFSGHQFPNYSSELNVNALLLGDSALYLCASSTSTAQFSSGANVLTFGAGSRLTVL.

The chain carries TRBV18 and TRBJ1-2; the D is unclear. Trimming cost V 8 bases and J 4 bases, with 26 bases left between them. The CDR3 has 17 residues. CDR1 and CDR2 from the germline V gene are KGHSH and LQKENI. DNA of the CDR3: TGTGCCAGCAGCCAAGCAAGGACGGACCTAGCCCCCTATGGCTACACCTTC. This codes for CASSQARTDLAPYGYTF.

This chain links TRBV2 with TRBJ1-2, with a possible D match to TRBD1 (5 bases). This CDR3 region has 12 residues. Trimming cost V 3 bases and J 7 bases, with 9 bases left between them. Germline CDR1 and CDR2: SNHLY and FYNNEI. Written as DNA, the CDR3 is TGTGCCAGCAGTGATTGGCAGGGTGGCTACACCTTC. Translated, it gives CASSDWQGGYTF.